Listed below are T cell receptor beta chains from one sample, sequenced in a study of cytomegalovirus exposure and HLA in healthy donors. Measured with immunoSEQ multiplex PCR; TCRdb has only the in-frame clones, and not every one. The listing records under 65,000 clones. Sequenced sample: PBMCs. The receptors derive from a woman aged 18-29 years in good health and CMV-seronegative. Both conserved end residues are trimmed from each CDR3. Fields, in order: J gene, V gene, CDR3 protein.

TRBJ1-1,TRBV7-3,ASSRTGVWGTEAF
TRBJ2-3,TRBV10-3,AIRSLTGDADTQY
TRBJ1-4,TRBV7-8,ASTRDRGEKLF
TRBJ2-1,TRBV30,AWSINRVSRF
TRBJ2-7,TRBV7-6,ASSFPGSYEQY
TRBJ1-6,TRBV4-2,ASSQESESPGQGNSPLH
TRBJ2-7,TRBV7-8,ASSLDTGVWYEQY
TRBJ2-5,TRBV14,ASSRLAVQETQY
TRBJ1-2,TRBV27,ASRGGSWYRYGYT
TRBJ1-5,TRBV28,ASSLLSGEDQPQH
TRBJ2-7,TRBV6-1,ASRPGTRAYEQY
TRBJ2-1,TRBV6-1,ASSEAGRNEQF
TRBJ2-7,TRBV6-1,ASSEGPSGAGEQY
TRBJ2-1,TRBV30,AWGAWDNEQF
TRBJ2-1,TRBV7-2,ASSLPHRPEQF
TRBJ2-2,TRBV19,ASSELAGGGELF
TRBJ2-3,TRBV25-1,ASSESGEGRSDTQY
TRBJ1-2,TRBV2,ASSEQGSGYGYT
TRBJ1-6,TRBV27,ASSLGGQGASPLH
TRBJ1-4,TRBV6-5,ASSSLQRASNEKLF
TRBJ2-7,TRBV4-2,ASSQDERGNYEQY
TRBJ2-4,TRBV29-1,SVSGRAVNIQY
TRBJ2-7,TRBV6-5,ASSYALAAAYEQY
TRBJ1-1,TRBV11-3,ASSPELNTEAF
TRBJ2-7,TRBV9,ASSVDTRGYEQY
TRBJ2-7,TRBV7-9,ASSPPRDRASYEQY
TRBJ2-3,TRBV5-1,ASSWASGDTDTQY
TRBJ1-2,TRBV1,TSSQDLVGRSNGYT
TRBJ1-6,TRBV11-3,ASSLGPTPSPLH
TRBJ2-5,TRBV7-6,ASSLGYRRGQETQY
TRBJ2-7,TRBV9,ASSVEAGGAYEQY
TRBJ1-1,TRBV30,AWSVSENTEAF
TRBJ2-2,TRBV25-1,ASSESGGRELF
TRBJ1-2,TRBV5-1,ASSFVVPFSYGYT
TRBJ2-7,TRBV10-3,AISDGRVGTYEQY
TRBJ2-7,TRBV11-2,ASTSGGLAGWGVYEQY
TRBJ2-5,TRBV5-6,ASSLQGAGVTQY
TRBJ1-2,TRBV30,AWRKRGTGGSVRYGYT
TRBJ1-2,TRBV30,AWSLQGRDGYT
TRBJ2-3,TRBV5-5,ASSFWLSADTQY
TRBJ2-4,TRBV18,ASSPPGGSASKNIQY
TRBJ1-4,TRBV5-6,ASSFTGLPNEKLF
TRBJ2-7,TRBV5-1,ASSLGTDLTYEQY
TRBJ1-1,TRBV25-1,ASKAGVMNTEAF
TRBJ1-3,TRBV6-5,ASSYSPGSGNTIY
TRBJ2-5,TRBV7-3,ASSLTREGTQY
TRBJ2-7,TRBV6-1,ASPPRSGNYEQY
TRBJ2-3,TRBV6-5,ASSWDITDTQY
TRBJ1-2,TRBV5-1,ASSPRVENYGYT
TRBJ2-1,TRBV6-1,ASSEVPPWGDSYNEQF
TRBJ1-2,TRBV6-5,ASSYRAGGNYGYT
TRBJ1-6,TRBV7-2,ASSQAPTGGNSPLH